Below, 29 T cell receptor beta chains from the same sample are listed, as sequenced in a study of blood T cell repertoires in COVID-19. TCRdb's table, derived via immunoSEQ multiplex PCR, lists solely in-frame clones and lacks some. This table has 190,000 or so clones, 70% to 85% appearing once. Material for sequencing was peripheral blood. These receptors originate from a human donor with acute or convalescent COVID-19. The donor label of this sample is uncertain.

This CDR3 is CASSLDLGQGPNEQFF. In DNA, the CDR3 is TGTGCCAGCAGCTTAGATCTCGGACAGGGACCCAATGAGCAGTTCTTC. The rearrangement uses TRBV11-2 and TRBJ2-1, with 8 bases aligning to TRBD1. J gave up 6 bases and V 0 bases, and 7 bases lay outside the gene matches. The CDR3 runs to 16 residues. Germline loops: CDR1 SGHAT, CDR2 FQNNGV.

This clone was detected once. This chain joins TRBV7-3 and TRBJ2-1, with TRBD2 matching 12 bases. Germline CDR1 and CDR2: SGHTA and FQGTGA. V lost 1 base to trimming and J lost 3 bases; unmatched junction nucleotides: 4. The CDR3 is 17 amino acids. The CDR3 nucleotides are TGTGCCAGCAGCTTAAACCAACTAGCGGGAGGCTACAATGAGCAGTTCTTC. Translating it yields CASSLNQLAGGYNEQFF.

This rearrangement joins TRBV29-1 to TRBJ1-2; tentative D call: TRBD1 (6 bases). This CDR3 spans 12 amino acids. The germline V gene has CDR1 SQVTM and CDR2 ANQGSEA. V was clipped by 6 bases and J by 4 bases, with 12 bases between them. In nucleotides, the CDR3 is TGCAGCGTGCGGCAGGGGACCTATGGCTACACCTTC. Translating gives CSVRQGTYGYTF.

The chain has TRBV18 and TRBJ1-6; TRBD1 aligns across 8 bases. Looked up from germline, CDR1 is KGHSH and CDR2 is LQKENI. Trimming took 3 bases from V and 9 from J; bases not matched to a gene: 7. CDR3 size: 15 residues. CDR3 sequence (DNA): TGTGCCAGCTCACCTACAGGGACAGGTGGTTCACCCCTCCACTTT. Residues: CASSPTGTGGSPLHF.

The chain couples TRBV24-1 to TRBJ2-1; TRBD2 might be the D (5 bases). CDR3 length: 15 amino acids. The V and J ends lost 4 bases and 0 bases respectively, with 9 bases between them. Looked up from germline, CDR1 is KGHDR and CDR2 is SFDVKD. As DNA, the CDR3 is TGTGCCACCAGTGAGAGCGGAAGCTCCTACAATGAGCAGTTCTTC. This encodes CATSESGSSYNEQFF.

The gene calls are TRBV3-1 (or the pseudogene TRBV3-2) and TRBJ1-2, with D possibly being TRBD1 (5 bases). Trimming removed 1 base from V and 0 bases from J, with 9 bases in between. This CDR3 has 15 amino acids. CDR1 is LGHDT and CDR2 is YNNKEL in the germline V gene (reference sequence). The CDR3 is CASSQGGSTNYGYTF. CDR3 sequence (DNA): TGTGCCAGCAGCCAAGGGGGCAGTACTAACTATGGCTACACCTTC.

The CDR3 spells CAWSASSYGYTF. The CDR3 DNA sequence: TGTGCCTGGAGCGCCTCCAGTTATGGCTACACCTTC. The chain is built from TRBV30 and TRBJ1-2; D gene unclear. Per germline, CDR1 GTSNPN and CDR2 SVGIG (reference sequence). Trimming cost V 3 bases and J 5 bases, with 10 bases left between them. CDR3 size: 12 residues. Complete variable domain (other parts from reference TRBV30 and TRBJ1-2): SQTIHQWPATLVQPVGSPLSLECTVEGTSNPNLYWYRQAAGRGLQLLFYSVGIGQISSEVPQNLSASRPQDRQFILSSKKLLLSDSGFYLCAWSASSYGYTFGSGTRLTVV.

Only one count was recorded for this clone. This rearrangement joins TRBV7-6 to TRBJ1-1, with 9 nucleotides matching TRBD1. The CDR3 spans 15 residues. V lost 0 bases and J lost 4; bases outside the gene matches: 3. In germline, CDR1 is SGHVS, CDR2 FNYEAQ. DNA for the CDR3: TGTGCCAGCAGCTTAGCGGGACAGGGAGGCACTGAAGCTTTCTTT. Amino acid sequence: CASSLAGQGGTEAFF.

V is TRBV18 and J is TRBJ2-2, with D perhaps TRBD1 (5 bases). V gave up 3 bases and J gave up 2 bases, with 13 bases separating them. The CDR3 covers 16 residues. The germline gives CDR1 KGHSH, CDR2 LQKENI. CDR3 coding DNA: TGTGCCAGCTCACCCAGGGCAAATCCCAACACCGGGGAGCTGTTTTTT. The encoded protein is CASSPRANPNTGELFF.

The V gene is TRBV4-2, the J gene TRBJ1-1; D is undetermined. The germline V gene has CDR1 LGHNA and CDR2 YNFKEQ. CDR3 length: 16 amino acids. V lost 0 bases to trimming and J lost 4 bases, with 15 bases between them. The CDR3 protein is CASSQDRVGVGTEAFF. For the CDR3, the DNA is TGTGCCAGCAGCCAAGATCGAGTGGGCGTGGGCACTGAAGCTTTCTTT.

This rearrangement joins TRBV3-1 (or the pseudogene TRBV3-2) to TRBJ2-2; 7 nucleotides line up with TRBD2. The V gene's germline CDR1 is LGHDT and CDR2 YNNKEL (reference sequence). V lost 1 base, J lost 6 bases, and 5 bases stayed unmatched. This CDR3 has 15 amino acids. CDR3 protein: CASSQGAGVPGELFF. DNA of the CDR3: TGTGCCAGCAGCCAAGGGGCGGGAGTCCCCGGGGAGCTGTTTTTT.

The chain is built from TRBV12-5 and TRBJ1-5; 7 positions match TRBD1. V dropped 0 bases and J dropped 1; count of bases not matched to a gene: 6. Germline loops: CDR1 LGHNT, CDR2 FRNRAP. The CDR3 runs to 17 residues. In DNA form, the CDR3 reads TGTGCTAGTGGTTTGGTAGGCAGGGGGGCGAGCAATCAGCCCCAGCATTTT. Translating it yields CASGLVGRGASNQPQHF.

The gene calls are TRBV7-9 and TRBJ1-5; possibly TRBD1 for D (5 bases). Germline-derived CDR1 and CDR2 are SEHNR and FQNEAQ (reference sequence). V was clipped by 5 bases and J by 5 bases, with 19 bases between them. The CDR3 has 16 residues. The CDR3 spells CASSLDGRRADQPQHF. The CDR3 coding sequence is TGTGCCAGCAGCCTCGATGGTCGCAGGGCCGATCAGCCCCAGCATTTT.

The rearrangement links TRBV19 to TRBJ1-1; D possibly corresponds to TRBD1 (5 bases). The length of the CDR3 is 15 residues. V lost 3 bases and J lost 6, with 17 bases in between. Germline CDR1 LNHDA, CDR2 SQIVND (reference sequence). The CDR3 spells CASSITGAVGAEAFF. The CDR3 DNA reads as TGTGCCAGTAGTATTACAGGTGCGGTTGGAGCTGAAGCTTTCTTT.

The chain recombines TRBV30 with TRBJ2-2; a possible D gene is TRBD2 (5 bases). This CDR3 contains 15 residues. The germline gives CDR1 GTSNPN, CDR2 SVGIG (reference sequence). With 4 bases removed from V and 5 bases from J, the gap between germline ends came to 17 bases. CDR3 loop: CAWTPTAAKTGELFF. The CDR3, as DNA: TGTGCCTGGACACCCACAGCGGCTAAAACCGGGGAGCTGTTTTTT.

V usage is TRBV29-1 and J usage is TRBJ2-2; 8 nucleotides match TRBD2. With 6 bases clipped from V and 1 base from J, the junction kept 1 base outside the gene matches. This CDR3 comprises 13 residues. Germline V lookup: CDR1 SQVTM, CDR2 ANQGSEA. The CDR3 loop is CSVSGGNTGELFF. Here the CDR3 DNA reads TGCAGCGTGAGCGGGGGGAACACCGGGGAGCTGTTTTTT.

The J gene is TRBJ2-1, the V gene TRBV19, with 8 bases matching TRBD1. CDR1 LNHDA and CDR2 SQIVND come from the germline V gene (reference sequence). Trimming removed 5 bases from V and 9 bases from J; junction bases left unmatched: 6. The CDR3 covers 13 residues. The CDR3 loop is CASSLRTGLEQFF. CDR3 coding DNA: TGTGCCAGTAGTTTAAGGACAGGGCTTGAGCAGTTCTTC. The whole variable domain, remainder taken from reference TRBV19 and TRBJ2-1, is DGGITQSPKYLFRKEGQNVTLSCEQNLNHDAMYWYRQDPGQGLRLIYYSQIVNDFQKGDIAEGYSVSREKKESFPLTVTSAQKNPTAFYLCASSLRTGLEQFFGPGTRLTVL.

The genes are TRBV5-1 and TRBJ2-6; D remains unclear. The V end lost 4 bases, the J end lost 0 bases, and 14 bases lay between the germline ends. CDR1 and CDR2 from the germline V gene are SGHRS and YFSETQ. There are 17 residues in the CDR3. CDR3 in amino acids: CASSPRGASSGANVLTF. DNA of the CDR3: TGCGCCAGCAGCCCCCGCGGAGCCAGCTCTGGGGCCAACGTCCTGACTTTC.

This chain joins TRBV18 and TRBJ2-7, with TRBD1 as a possible D gene (6 bases). The ends were cut back, 0 bases at V and 6 bases at J, with 15 bases in the middle. CDR1 and CDR2 (germline): KGHSH, LQKENI. The CDR3 is 15 residues long. The CDR3 loop reads CASSPPPDSRGEQYF. In nucleotides, the CDR3 is TGTGCCAGCTCACCACCGCCGGACAGTCGCGGCGAGCAGTACTTC.

The chain combines TRBV7-3 with TRBJ2-1, with D hard to call. The germline V gene encodes CDR1 SGHTA and CDR2 FQGTGA. The length of the CDR3 is 13 residues. Trimming removed 5 bases at V and 14 bases at J, with 19 bases between. CDR3 nucleotides: TGTGCCAGCAGCCAAGGTCCCGGGTTTAGTGAGTTCTTC. Translation gives CASSQGPGFSEFF.

The chain links TRBV19 to TRBJ1-4; possible D gene TRBD1, 5 bases. Trimming left V 1 base short and J 2 bases short, with 8 bases between. The CDR3 is 15 residues long. The V gene's germline CDR1 is LNHDA and CDR2 SQIVND (reference sequence). CDR3 amino acids: CASSIGGATNEKLFF. The CDR3 bases are TGTGCCAGTAGTATAGGTGGGGCGACTAATGAAAAACTGTTTTTT.

This clone was observed a few times. J is TRBJ2-1 and V is TRBV5-8, with D possibly matching TRBD1 (6 bases). Trimming removed 3 bases from V and 6 bases from J, with 10 bases in between. CDR3 size: 13 residues. Germline V CDR1 and CDR2: SGHTS, YDEGEE. The CDR3 loop reads CASSYWDTNEQFF. The CDR3 bases are TGTGCCAGCAGCTACTGGGACACCAATGAGCAGTTCTTC.

V usage is TRBV14 and J usage is TRBJ2-7, with a possible D match to TRBD1 (5 bases). CDR3 length equals 13 residues. V gave up 0 bases and J gave up 5 bases, with 8 bases separating them. Germline values: CDR1 SGHDN, CDR2 FVKESK. Here the CDR3 reads CASSQDLRDEQYF. CDR3 DNA sequence: TGTGCCAGCAGCCAAGACCTCAGGGACGAGCAGTACTTC.

The rearrangement links TRBV11-1 to TRBJ1-2; possible D gene TRBD1, 5 bases. V shed 3 bases and J shed 7 bases, with 9 bases lying between them. Germline V CDR1 and CDR2: SGHAT, FQDESV (reference sequence). CDR3 length: 12 amino acids. CDR3: CASSFSGSGYTF. As DNA, the CDR3 is TGTGCCAGCAGCTTCTCAGGGTCTGGCTACACCTTC.

The gene calls are TRBV12-3 or TRBV12-4 and TRBJ1-5; D is ambiguous. V lost 2 bases and J lost 6, with 8 bases in between. The CDR3 loop spans 13 amino acids. CDR3 protein: CASSLTAGQPQHF. CDR3 sequence (DNA): TGTGCCAGCAGTTTAACGGCGGGTCAGCCCCAGCATTTT.

A word on this clone: Distinct nucleotide sequences in the sample also encode this CDR3. The chain joins TRBV28 to TRBJ1-1; D call uncertain. CDR3 length: 13 amino acids. V dropped 8 bases and J dropped 4 bases, with 14 bases sitting between them. Per germline, CDR1 MDHEN and CDR2 SYDVKM. The CDR3 is CASQNPGSTEAFF. The CDR3 nucleotides read TGTGCCAGCCAAAACCCAGGAAGCACTGAAGCTTTCTTT.

This chain joins TRBV6-6 and TRBJ1-2; 7 nucleotides line up with TRBD1. This CDR3 region has 14 residues. Germline V gene data show CDR1 as MNHNY and CDR2 as SVGAGI (reference sequence). The V gene end was trimmed by 6 bases and the J gene end by 1 base; junction bases not matched to a gene: 5. CDR3 coding DNA: TGTGCCAGCAGGACCACAGGGGATAACTATGGCTACACCTTC. Residues: CASRTTGDNYGYTF.

The rearrangement links TRBV5-6 to TRBJ1-2; D not certain. V lost 5 bases, J lost 1 base, and 9 bases lay in between. The CDR3 sequence is 13 residues long. The germline V gene has CDR1 SGHDT and CDR2 YYEEEE. CDR3 amino acids: CASRGGRNYGYTF. The CDR3 nucleotides read TGTGCCAGCAGGGGAGGACGTAACTATGGCTACACCTTC.

This clone showed up just a few times. An end of the junction differs from the germline gene, which may be a read error. The chain carries TRBV6-2 or TRBV6-3 and TRBJ1-2; a possible D gene is TRBD1 (5 bases). This CDR3 has 13 residues. Germline V CDR1 and CDR2: MNHEY, SVGEGT. Here the CDR3 reads CASSSRPGYGYTF. The CDR3 DNA is TGTGCAAGCAGCAGCCGGCCAGGGTACGGCTACACCTTC.